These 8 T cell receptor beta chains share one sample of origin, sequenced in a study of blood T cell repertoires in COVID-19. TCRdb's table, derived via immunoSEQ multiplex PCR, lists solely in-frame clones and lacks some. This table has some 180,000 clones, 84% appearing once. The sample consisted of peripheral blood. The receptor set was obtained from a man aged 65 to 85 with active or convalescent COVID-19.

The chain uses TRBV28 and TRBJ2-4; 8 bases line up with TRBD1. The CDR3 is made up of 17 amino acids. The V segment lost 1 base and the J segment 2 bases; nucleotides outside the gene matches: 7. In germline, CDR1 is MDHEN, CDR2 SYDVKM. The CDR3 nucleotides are TGTGCCAGCAGTTTATTCCCGGACAGGGCGTCCAAAAACATTCAGTACTTC. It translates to CASSLFPDRASKNIQYF.

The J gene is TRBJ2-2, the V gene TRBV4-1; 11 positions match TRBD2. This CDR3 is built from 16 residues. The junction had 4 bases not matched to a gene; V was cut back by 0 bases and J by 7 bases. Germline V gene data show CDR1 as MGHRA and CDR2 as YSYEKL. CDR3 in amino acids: CASSQEASGRFGELFF. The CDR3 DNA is TGCGCCAGCAGCCAAGAGGCTAGCGGGAGGTTCGGGGAGCTGTTTTTT.

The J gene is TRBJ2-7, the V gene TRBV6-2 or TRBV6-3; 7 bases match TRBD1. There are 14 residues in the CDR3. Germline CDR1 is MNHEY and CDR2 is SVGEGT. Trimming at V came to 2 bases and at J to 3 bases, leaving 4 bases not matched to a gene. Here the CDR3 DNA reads TGTGCCAGCAGTTACCCGGGACAGATCTACGAGCAGTACTTC. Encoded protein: CASSYPGQIYEQYF.

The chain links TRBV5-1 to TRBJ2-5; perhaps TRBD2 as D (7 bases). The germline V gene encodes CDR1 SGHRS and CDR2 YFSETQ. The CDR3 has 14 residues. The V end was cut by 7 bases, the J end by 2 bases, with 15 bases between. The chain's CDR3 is CASHEGGTQETQYF. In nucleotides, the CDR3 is TGCGCCAGCCACGAGGGGGGGACTCAAGAGACCCAGTACTTC.

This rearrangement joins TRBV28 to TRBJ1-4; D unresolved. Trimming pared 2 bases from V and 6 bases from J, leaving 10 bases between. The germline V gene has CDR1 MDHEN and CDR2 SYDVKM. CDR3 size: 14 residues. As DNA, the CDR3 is TGTGCCAGCAGTTTAATTGTTGGCTATGAAAAACTGTTTTTT. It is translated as CASSLIVGYEKLFF.

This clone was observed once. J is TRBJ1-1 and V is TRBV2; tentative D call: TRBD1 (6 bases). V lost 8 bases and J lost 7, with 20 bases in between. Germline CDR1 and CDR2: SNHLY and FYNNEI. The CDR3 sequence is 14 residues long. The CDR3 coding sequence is TGTGCCAGCCGCTATATCGACAGGTCTGGTGAAGCTTTCTTT. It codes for CASRYIDRSGEAFF. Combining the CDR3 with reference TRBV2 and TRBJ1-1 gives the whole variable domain EPEVTQTPSHQVTQMGQEVILRCVPISNHLYFYWYRQILGQKVEFLVSFYNNEISEKSEIFDDQFSVERPDGSNFTLKIRSTKLEDSAMYFCASRYIDRSGEAFFGQGTRLTVV.

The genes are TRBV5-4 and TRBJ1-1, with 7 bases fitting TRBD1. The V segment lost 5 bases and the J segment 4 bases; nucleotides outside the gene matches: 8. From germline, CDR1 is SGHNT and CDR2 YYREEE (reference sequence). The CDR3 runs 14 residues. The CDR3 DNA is TGTGCCAGCAGACCCACAGGGGATAGCACTGAAGCTTTCTTT. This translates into CASRPTGDSTEAFF.

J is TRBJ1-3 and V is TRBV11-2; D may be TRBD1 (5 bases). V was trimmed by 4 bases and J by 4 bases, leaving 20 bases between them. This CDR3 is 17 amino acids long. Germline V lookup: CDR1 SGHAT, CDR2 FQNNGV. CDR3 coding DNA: TGTGCCAGCAGCTGTATCCAGCCCGAAGGGGTAGGAAACACCATATATTTT. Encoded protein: CASSCIQPEGVGNTIYF.